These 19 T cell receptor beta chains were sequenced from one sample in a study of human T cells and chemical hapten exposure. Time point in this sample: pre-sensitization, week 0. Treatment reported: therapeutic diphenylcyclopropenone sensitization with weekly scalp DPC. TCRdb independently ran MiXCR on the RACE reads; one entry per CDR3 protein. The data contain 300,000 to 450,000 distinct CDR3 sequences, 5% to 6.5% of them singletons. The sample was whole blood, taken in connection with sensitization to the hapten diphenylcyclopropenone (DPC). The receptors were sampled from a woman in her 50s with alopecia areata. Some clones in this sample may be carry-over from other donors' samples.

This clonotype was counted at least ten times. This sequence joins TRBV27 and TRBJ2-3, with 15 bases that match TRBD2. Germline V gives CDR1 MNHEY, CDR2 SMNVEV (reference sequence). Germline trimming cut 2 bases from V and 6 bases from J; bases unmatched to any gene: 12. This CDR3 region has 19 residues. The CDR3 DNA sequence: TGTGCCAGCAGTTTAATCCGAGAACCGGGACTAGCGGGGGGCGATACGCAGTATTTT. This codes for CASSLIREPGLAGGDTQYF.

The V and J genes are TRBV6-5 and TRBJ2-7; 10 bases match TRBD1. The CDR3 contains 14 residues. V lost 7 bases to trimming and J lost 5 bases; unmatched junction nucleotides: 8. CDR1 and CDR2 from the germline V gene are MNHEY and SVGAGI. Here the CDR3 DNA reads TGTGCCAGCACCATGACAGGGGGCGGGCACGAGCAGTACTTC. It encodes CASTMTGGGHEQYF.

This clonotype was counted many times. The CDR3 region has the DNA TGCGCCAGCAGCCAAGAAGGGGGCGGGGATCAGCCCCAGCATTTT. Amino acid sequence: CASSQEGGGDQPQHF. J is TRBJ1-5 and V is TRBV4-3; 7 bases fit TRBD1. V lost 0 bases and J lost 5; bases outside the gene matches: 4. CDR1 and CDR2 from the germline V gene are LGHNA and YSLEER. The CDR3 spans 15 residues.

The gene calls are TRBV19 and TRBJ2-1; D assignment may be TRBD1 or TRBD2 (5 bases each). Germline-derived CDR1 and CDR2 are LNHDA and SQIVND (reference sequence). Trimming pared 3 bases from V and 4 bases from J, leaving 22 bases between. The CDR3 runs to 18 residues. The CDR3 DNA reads TGTGCCAGTAGTATCGGCCGGTTGGTACTCGGGGCGTACAATGAGCAGTTCTTC. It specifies CASSIGRLVLGAYNEQFF.

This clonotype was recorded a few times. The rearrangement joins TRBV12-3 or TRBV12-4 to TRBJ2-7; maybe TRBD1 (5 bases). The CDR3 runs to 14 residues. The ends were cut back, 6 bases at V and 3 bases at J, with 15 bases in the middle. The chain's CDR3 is CASSWAQGLYEQYF. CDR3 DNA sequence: TGTGCCAGCAGCTGGGCCCAGGGCCTCTACGAGCAGTACTTC.

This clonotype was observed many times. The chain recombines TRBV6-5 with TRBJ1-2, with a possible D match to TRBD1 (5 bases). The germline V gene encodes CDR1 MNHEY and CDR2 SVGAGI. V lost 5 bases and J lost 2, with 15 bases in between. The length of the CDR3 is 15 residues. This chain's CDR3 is CASSPPQTANYGYTF. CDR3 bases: TGTGCCAGCAGTCCTCCTCAGACAGCGAACTATGGCTACACCTTC.

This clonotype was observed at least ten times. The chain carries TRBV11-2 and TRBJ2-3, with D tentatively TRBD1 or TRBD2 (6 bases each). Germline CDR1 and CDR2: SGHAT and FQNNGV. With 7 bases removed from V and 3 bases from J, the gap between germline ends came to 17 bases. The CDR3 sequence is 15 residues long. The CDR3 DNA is TGTGCCAGCACCTGGGGGGCCCTACCAACAGATACGCAGTATTTT. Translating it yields CASTWGALPTDTQYF.

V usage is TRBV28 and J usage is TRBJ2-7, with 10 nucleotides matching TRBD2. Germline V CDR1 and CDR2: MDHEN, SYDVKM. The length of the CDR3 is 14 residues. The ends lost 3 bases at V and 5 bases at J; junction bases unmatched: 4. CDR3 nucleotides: TGTGCCAGCAGTTTTAAAACTAGCGGGAACGAGCAGTACTTC. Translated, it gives CASSFKTSGNEQYF.

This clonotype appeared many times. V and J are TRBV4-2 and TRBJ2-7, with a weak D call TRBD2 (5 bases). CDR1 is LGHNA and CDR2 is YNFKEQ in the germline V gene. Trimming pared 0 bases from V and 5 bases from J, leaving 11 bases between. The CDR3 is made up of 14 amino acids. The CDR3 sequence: CASSQDGGEDEQYF. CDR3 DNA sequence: TGTGCCAGCAGCCAAGATGGAGGAGAGGACGAGCAGTACTTC.

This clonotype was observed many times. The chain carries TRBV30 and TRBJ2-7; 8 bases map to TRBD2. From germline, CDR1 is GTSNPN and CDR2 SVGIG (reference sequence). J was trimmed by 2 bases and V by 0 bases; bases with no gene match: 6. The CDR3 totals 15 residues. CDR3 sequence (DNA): TGTGCCTGGAGTGTGCCGACTAGCGCAGCCTACGAGCAGTACTTC. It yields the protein CAWSVPTSAAYEQYF.

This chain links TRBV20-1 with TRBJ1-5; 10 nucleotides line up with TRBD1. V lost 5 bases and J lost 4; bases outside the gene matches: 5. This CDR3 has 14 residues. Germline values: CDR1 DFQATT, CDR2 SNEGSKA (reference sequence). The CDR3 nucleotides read TGCAGTGCTTACGGGACAGGGGTGAATCAGCCCCAGCATTTT. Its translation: CSAYGTGVNQPQHF.

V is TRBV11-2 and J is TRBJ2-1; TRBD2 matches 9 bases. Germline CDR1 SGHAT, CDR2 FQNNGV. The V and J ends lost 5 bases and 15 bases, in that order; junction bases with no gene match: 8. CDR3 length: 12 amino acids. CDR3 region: CASSTWTSEVFF. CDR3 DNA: TGTGCCAGCAGCACTTGGACTAGCGAGGTGTTCTTC.

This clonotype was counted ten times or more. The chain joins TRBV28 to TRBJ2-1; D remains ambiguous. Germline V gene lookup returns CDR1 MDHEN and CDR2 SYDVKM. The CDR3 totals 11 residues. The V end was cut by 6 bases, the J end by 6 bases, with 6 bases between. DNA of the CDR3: TGTGCCAGCAGCCTCATCAATGAGCAGTTCTTC. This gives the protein CASSLINEQFF.

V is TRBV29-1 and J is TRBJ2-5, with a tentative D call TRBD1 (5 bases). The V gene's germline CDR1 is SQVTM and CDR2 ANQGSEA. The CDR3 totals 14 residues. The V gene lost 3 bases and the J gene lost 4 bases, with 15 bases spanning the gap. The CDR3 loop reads CSVDRAGRGETQYF. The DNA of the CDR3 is TGCAGCGTTGATAGGGCAGGGCGAGGAGAGACCCAGTACTTC. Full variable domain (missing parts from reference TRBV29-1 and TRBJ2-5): SAVISQKPSRDICQRGTSLTIQCQVDSQVTMMFWYRQQPGQSLTLIATANQGSEATYESGFVIDKFPISRPNLTFSTLTVSNMSPEDSSIYLCSVDRAGRGETQYFGPGTRLLVL.

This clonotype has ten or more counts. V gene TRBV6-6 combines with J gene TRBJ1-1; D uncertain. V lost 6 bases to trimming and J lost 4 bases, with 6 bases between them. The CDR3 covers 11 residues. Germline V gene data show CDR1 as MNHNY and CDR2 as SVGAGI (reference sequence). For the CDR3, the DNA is TGTGCCAGCAGACAGTTCACTGAAGCTTTCTTT. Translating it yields CASRQFTEAFF.

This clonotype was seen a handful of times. DNA for the CDR3: TGTGCCAGCAGCGTGCTAGAAGGGCATGGTGAAAAACTGTTTTTT. It is translated as CASSVLEGHGEKLFF. This chain joins TRBV5-4 and TRBJ1-4; D not resolved. Trimming took off 4 bases at V and 7 bases at J, with 17 bases between the two ends. Germline V gene sequence: CDR1 SGHNT, CDR2 YYREEE (reference sequence). The CDR3 runs to 15 residues.

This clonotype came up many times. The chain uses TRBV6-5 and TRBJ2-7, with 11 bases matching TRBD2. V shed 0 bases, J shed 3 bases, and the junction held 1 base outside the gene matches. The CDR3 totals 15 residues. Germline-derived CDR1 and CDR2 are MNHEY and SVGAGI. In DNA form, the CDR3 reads TGTGCCAGCAGTTACTCGACTAGCGGGGACTACGAGCAGTACTTC. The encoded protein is CASSYSTSGDYEQYF.

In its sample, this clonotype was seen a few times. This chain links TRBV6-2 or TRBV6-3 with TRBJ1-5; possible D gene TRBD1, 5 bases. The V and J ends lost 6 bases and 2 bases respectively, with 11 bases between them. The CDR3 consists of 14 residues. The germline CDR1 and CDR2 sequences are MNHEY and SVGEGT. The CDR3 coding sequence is TGTGCCAGCAGCCCCGTGGGGGGCAATCAGCCCCAGCATTTT. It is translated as CASSPVGGNQPQHF.

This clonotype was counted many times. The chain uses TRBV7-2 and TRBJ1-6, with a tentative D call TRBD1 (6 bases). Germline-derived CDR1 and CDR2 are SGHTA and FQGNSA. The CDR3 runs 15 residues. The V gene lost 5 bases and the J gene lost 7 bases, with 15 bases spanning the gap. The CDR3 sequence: CASSPWGGLNSPLHF. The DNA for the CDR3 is TGTGCCAGCAGCCCCTGGGGGGGCCTAAATTCACCCCTCCACTTT.